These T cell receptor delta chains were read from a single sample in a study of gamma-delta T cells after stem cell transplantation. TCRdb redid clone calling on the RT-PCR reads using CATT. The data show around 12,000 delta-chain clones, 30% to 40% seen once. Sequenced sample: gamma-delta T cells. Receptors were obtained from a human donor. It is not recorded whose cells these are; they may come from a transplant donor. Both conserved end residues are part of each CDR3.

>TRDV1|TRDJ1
CALGDPLATGILGTDTDKLIF
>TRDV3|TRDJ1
CAFPRTLRRLKPWYTDKLIF
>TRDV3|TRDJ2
CALHGGILPPAQLFF
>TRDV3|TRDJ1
CAFGLILGDTHTDKLIF
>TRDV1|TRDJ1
CALTRPAWPLYTDKLIF
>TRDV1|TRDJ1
CALGEQTIESYAMGEYHLYTDKLIF
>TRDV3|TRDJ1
CAFRYWGIYTDKLIF
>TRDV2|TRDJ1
CACDTVGPPSYTDKLIF
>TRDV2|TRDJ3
CACDTVVLGDTRSFDTRQMFF
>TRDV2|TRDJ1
CACDTGGKSDKLIF
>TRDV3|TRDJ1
CAFSGASYYYSVKLYTDKLIF
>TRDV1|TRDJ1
CALGDFRIIDKLIF
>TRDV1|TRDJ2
CALSLSFPPRAFYWGIRDAAQLFF
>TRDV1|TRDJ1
CALGEHRMTPDKLIF
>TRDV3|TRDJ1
CASLLPTGYARKLIF
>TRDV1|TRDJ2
CALGDSLPLPLPWGIRLTAQLFF
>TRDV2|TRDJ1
CACDTDGWGIRRDTDKLIF
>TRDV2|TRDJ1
CACDTHSRADKLIF
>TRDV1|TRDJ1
CALVPRPSCPMYCDKLIF
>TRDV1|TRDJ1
CALWALSPPFGYTDHLIF
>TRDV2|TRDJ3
CACDPVRGDCSSWDTREMFF
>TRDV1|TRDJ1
CALGEPCLGLYTDKLIF
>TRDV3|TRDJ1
CASPLGASTILGDTYSLRYTDKLIF
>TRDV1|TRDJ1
CALGEQILCPPTGGYPGYTDKLIF
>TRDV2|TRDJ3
CACDPGTGGQSSCDTRQMFF
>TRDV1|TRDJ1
CAIGELIPKRGEYTDKLIF
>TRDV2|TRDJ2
CACDTGGYALTAQLFF
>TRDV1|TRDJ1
CALGVPGRYWGRGYTDNLIF
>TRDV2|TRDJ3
CACDILGDTPWDTRQMFF
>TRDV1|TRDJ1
CALGELRFLPITTYTDKLIF
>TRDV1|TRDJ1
CALGELGAFYWGIYTDKLIF
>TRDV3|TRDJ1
CAFLSFNPGDRGYKLIF
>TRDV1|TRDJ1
CALGEEIRDYGGFYTDKLIF
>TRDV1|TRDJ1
CALGECIGLRTNVLGDHSHTDKLIF
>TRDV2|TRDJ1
CACDPRTGGVTDKLIF
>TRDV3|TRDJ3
CARPIYWGIHSWDTRQMFF
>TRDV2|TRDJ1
CACDTTLGDKPYTDKLIF
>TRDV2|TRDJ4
CACDTAEMGDTRPLIF
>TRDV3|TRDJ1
CALQLRRVDTGEETDKLIF
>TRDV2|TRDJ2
CACDTVTLTAQLFF
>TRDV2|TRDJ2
CACDGLIPALTAQLFF
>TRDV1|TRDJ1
CALGEHGGIRESDKLIF
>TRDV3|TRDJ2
CAFSHWPSYAYWGIRQRLGTAQLFF
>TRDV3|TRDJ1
CAFLGLHYWGIRDTDKLIF
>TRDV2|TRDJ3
CACDTPAGGIPSCDTRQMFF
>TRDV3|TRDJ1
CASLFYAADKLIF
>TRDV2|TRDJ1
CAWDDWGIRPENTDKLIF
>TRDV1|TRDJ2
CALGDSLLPTGGPQPGAQLFF
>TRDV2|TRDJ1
CACEGYAGRLIF
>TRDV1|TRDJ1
CALRPVEPSLGDTAYTDKLIF
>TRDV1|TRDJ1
CALGDSPPYTDKLIF
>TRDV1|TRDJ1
CALGKRGGGYQRHTDKLIF
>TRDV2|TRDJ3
CACDLVLGAIQNSCDTRQMFF
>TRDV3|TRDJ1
CAQSTRATPTDKLIF